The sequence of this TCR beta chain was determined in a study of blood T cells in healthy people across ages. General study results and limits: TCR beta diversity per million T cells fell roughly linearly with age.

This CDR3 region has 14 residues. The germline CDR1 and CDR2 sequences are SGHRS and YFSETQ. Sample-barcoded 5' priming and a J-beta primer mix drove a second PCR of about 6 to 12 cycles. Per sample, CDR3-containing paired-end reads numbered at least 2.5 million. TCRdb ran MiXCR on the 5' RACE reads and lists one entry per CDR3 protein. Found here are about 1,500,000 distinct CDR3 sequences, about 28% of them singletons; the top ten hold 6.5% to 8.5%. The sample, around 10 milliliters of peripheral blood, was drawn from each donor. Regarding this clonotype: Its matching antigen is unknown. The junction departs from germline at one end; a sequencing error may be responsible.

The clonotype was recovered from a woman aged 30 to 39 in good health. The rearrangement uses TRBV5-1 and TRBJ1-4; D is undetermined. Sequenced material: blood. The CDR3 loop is CAGSSPIRNEKLFF. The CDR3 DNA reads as TGCGCCGGCAGCTCCCCGATCCGAAATGAAAAACTGTTTTTT.